The rows below give T cell receptor beta chains drawn from one sample of a study of vaccination and CD4 T cells after COVID-19. What these receptors recognize is not known. TCRdb passed the PCR reads through MiXCR, listing each CDR3 protein once. The table has about 10,000 distinct CDR3 sequences, about 60% seen once; the top ten hold about a sixth. The sequencing sample was made of CD4+ T cells from blood, cultured in vitro. All receptors derive from a human donor who had recovered from COVID-19. Each CDR3 is given with its conserved first and last residue. D genes are given only for firm matches. Where a row states a size, it is once, few, many or the class of an expanded clone; other rows omit it.

v_call: TRBV20-1; j_call: TRBJ1-2; clone_size: NA; d_call: NA; cdr3_aa: CSAPDFLRDGYTF; cdr3_nt: TGCAGTGCCCCGGACTTCCTCAGGGATGGCTACACCTTC
v_call: TRBV6-2/TRBV6-3; j_call: TRBJ2-3; clone_size: NA; d_call: TRBD1; cdr3_aa: CASRPHRGRVDTQYF; cdr3_nt: TGTGCCAGCAGACCCCACAGGGGGCGGGTAGATACGCAGTATTTT
v_call: TRBV20-1; j_call: TRBJ2-5; clone_size: NA; d_call: TRBD2; cdr3_aa: CSARRPSGGYQETQYF; cdr3_nt: TGCAGTGCTAGACGTCCCAGCGGGGGGTACCAAGAGACCCAGTACTTC
v_call: TRBV20-1; j_call: TRBJ2-2; clone_size: NA; d_call: NA; cdr3_aa: CSARGTVNTGELFF; cdr3_nt: TGCAGTGCTAGAGGGACAGTGAACACCGGGGAGCTGTTTTTT
v_call: TRBV20-1; j_call: TRBJ2-7; clone_size: few; d_call: TRBD1; cdr3_aa: CSATKDRAWGEQYF; cdr3_nt: TGCAGTGCTACCAAAGACAGGGCCTGGGGGGAGCAGTACTTC
v_call: TRBV5-1; j_call: TRBJ2-5; clone_size: NA; d_call: NA; cdr3_aa: CASSLSGVETQYF; cdr3_nt: TGCGCCAGCAGCTTGTCTGGGGTAGAGACCCAGTACTTC
v_call: TRBV6-2/TRBV6-3; j_call: TRBJ2-7; clone_size: NA; d_call: NA; cdr3_aa: CASSYSNTAYEQYF; cdr3_nt: TGTGCCAGCAGTTACTCGAACACAGCCTACGAGCAGTACTTC
v_call: TRBV12-3/TRBV12-4; j_call: TRBJ2-1; clone_size: NA; d_call: NA; cdr3_aa: CASSPPIPLVFDEQFF; cdr3_nt: TGTGCCAGCAGTCCTCCTATACCACTAGTTTTTGATGAGCAGTTCTTC
v_call: TRBV15; j_call: TRBJ1-5; clone_size: NA; d_call: TRBD1; cdr3_aa: CATSRGVAGGNQPQHF; cdr3_nt: TGTGCCACCAGCAGAGGGGTGGCAGGGGGAAATCAGCCCCAGCATTTT
v_call: TRBV20-1; j_call: TRBJ2-1; clone_size: NA; d_call: TRBD2; cdr3_aa: CSASSGRATYNEQFF; cdr3_nt: TGCAGTGCTAGTAGCGGGAGGGCCACCTACAATGAGCAGTTCTTC
v_call: TRBV11-3; j_call: TRBJ2-6; clone_size: NA; d_call: NA; cdr3_aa: CASSLFFLAGSSGANVLTF; cdr3_nt: TGTGCCAGCAGCTTATTCTTCTTGGCAGGGAGCTCTGGGGCCAACGTCCTGACTTTC
v_call: TRBV6-2/TRBV6-3; j_call: TRBJ2-7; clone_size: NA; d_call: TRBD1; cdr3_aa: CASSYRTGSYEQYF; cdr3_nt: TGTGCCAGCAGTTACCGGACAGGGAGCTACGAGCAGTACTTC
v_call: TRBV7-2; j_call: TRBJ1-6; clone_size: NA; d_call: NA; cdr3_aa: CASSSLGYSDSPLHF; cdr3_nt: TGTGCCAGCAGCTCCCTGGGATACTCGGATTCACCCCTCCACTTT
v_call: TRBV4-3; j_call: TRBJ1-4; clone_size: few; d_call: NA; cdr3_aa: CASSQVVGTQEKLFF; cdr3_nt: TGCGCCAGCAGCCAAGTGGTCGGGACACAAGAAAAACTGTTTTTT
v_call: TRBV20-1; j_call: TRBJ1-1; clone_size: few; d_call: TRBD1; cdr3_aa: CSAQQGKNTEAFF; cdr3_nt: TGCAGTGCTCAACAGGGGAAGAACACTGAAGCTTTCTTT
v_call: TRBV12-5; j_call: TRBJ2-7; clone_size: NA; d_call: NA; cdr3_aa: CASGLVLPGTARPGLIFHEQYF; cdr3_nt: TGTGCTAGTGGTTTGGTACTACCCGGGACAGCCAGACCGGGACTAATATTCCACGAGCAGTACTTC
v_call: TRBV27; j_call: TRBJ2-2; clone_size: NA; d_call: NA; cdr3_aa: CASSPPYLAGELFF; cdr3_nt: TGTGCCAGCAGCCCCCCCTATTTGGCCGGGGAGCTGTTTTTT
v_call: TRBV30; j_call: TRBJ1-5; clone_size: NA; d_call: TRBD1; cdr3_aa: CAWKTTGDNQPQHF; cdr3_nt: TGTGCCTGGAAGACGACAGGGGACAATCAGCCCCAGCATTTT
v_call: TRBV4-3; j_call: TRBJ2-1; clone_size: NA; d_call: TRBD2; cdr3_aa: CASSPGISGMLGNEQFF; cdr3_nt: TGCGCCAGCAGCCCTGGAATTAGCGGGATGTTAGGCAATGAGCAGTTCTTC
v_call: TRBV19; j_call: TRBJ1-1; clone_size: NA; d_call: TRBD1; cdr3_aa: CASSTKPLTGAAEAFF; cdr3_nt: TGTGCCAGTAGTACGAAGCCACTCACAGGGGCGGCTGAAGCTTTCTTT
v_call: TRBV20-1; j_call: TRBJ1-5; clone_size: few; d_call: TRBD1; cdr3_aa: CSAAGRGAQPQHF; cdr3_nt: TGCAGTGCCGCGGGCAGGGGGGCGCAGCCCCAGCATTTT
v_call: TRBV20-1; j_call: TRBJ2-3; clone_size: NA; d_call: TRBD2; cdr3_aa: CSGHTSGGITDTQYF; cdr3_nt: TGCAGCGGACATACTAGCGGGGGGATAACAGATACGCAGTATTTT
v_call: TRBV27; j_call: TRBJ1-2; clone_size: NA; d_call: NA; cdr3_aa: CASSFDGHYGYTF; cdr3_nt: TGTGCCAGCAGTTTCGACGGGCACTATGGCTACACCTTC
v_call: TRBV7-6; j_call: TRBJ1-5; clone_size: NA; d_call: NA; cdr3_aa: CASSLLGANQPQHF; cdr3_nt: TGTGCCAGCAGCTTACTTGGGGCTAATCAGCCCCAGCATTTT
v_call: TRBV2; j_call: TRBJ1-6; clone_size: few; d_call: NA; cdr3_aa: CASKGNSPLHF; cdr3_nt: TGTGCCAGCAAGGGGAATTCACCCCTCCACTTT
v_call: TRBV4-3; j_call: TRBJ2-5; clone_size: medium-sized; d_call: TRBD2; cdr3_aa: CASSQGNSGTETQYF; cdr3_nt: TGCGCCAGCAGCCAAGGTAATAGCGGGACAGAGACCCAGTACTTC